This TCR beta chain is from a study of blood T cell repertoires in COVID-19 (dated by TCRdb to 2018 to 2020). Broadly, across the study: The collaborator samples originated in the United States, Italy and Spain and spanned the acute and convalescent phases of COVID-19. Where available, HLA class I and class II types were taken from metadata supplied by the sample provider and were not determined by assay-based typing. A de-identified subject ID, COVID-19 status, age in years and sex were almost always included in the sample metadata. Samples came from the ongoing ImmuneRACE study (first 160 participants) plus 1,254 subjects from 6 global collaborators. Subjects who had been exposed to COVID-19, were actively infected with it, or had recovered from it provided the deeply sampled blood TCRbeta repertoires that made up the dataset. A freely available public database, intended as a resource for researchers studying the immune response to SARS-CoV-2, is where the repertoires were released. The prospective study material was composed of cDNA or gDNA derived from T cells, B-cell-depleted T cells, or PBMCs. What the authors observed across the whole study: How much clinical and demographic metadata was included differed by source and by participant, and the metadata was provided uncurated.

As concerns this clone: What this receptor recognizes is not known. The sample holds no much larger clone one base away, and base qualities are not on file.

There are 15 amino acids in the CDR3, from cysteine to phenylalanine inclusive. The sequence is cut down to CDR3 DNA, 45 bases in frame from base 1. V drops 0 bases and J drops 0 bases, leaving 6 bases in between. Each collaborating institution followed its own protocols to collect whole blood in K2EDTA tubes. Collaborator samples were shipped for TCRbeta analysis as frozen whole blood, isolated PBMCs, or DNA extracted from either sample type. TCRbeta CDR3 regions were amplified from genomic DNA using the immunoSEQ Assay, a bias-controlled multiplex PCR. As for the authors' bioinformatics: Within the assay, amplification of reference gene primers was used to estimate how many nucleated cells each sample contained. Sequence reads were collapsed and filtered to measure the absolute abundance of every unique TCRbeta CDR3 rearrangement. Productive Simpson clonality was computed per sample as the square root of Simpson's diversity index over productive rearrangements. The immuneACCESS repertoire file appears here via TCRdb, limited to in-frame rearrangements. These files lack a portion of the clones; in checked studies, under half of the deficit traces to unresolved V genes, and the cause of the others is not known. That table furnishes V, J and clone size, whereas the DNA furnished D and trimming. The table for this sample lists some 200,000 clones; around 90% of them were counted only once. The top ten clones comprise approximately 1.2% of the sample.

Sample: peripheral blood. The TCR comes from a man younger than 40 with acute or convalescent COVID-19. Here the chain combines TRBV23-1 and TRBJ2-1, with the D gene not clear enough to name. TRBV23-1 is recorded as an ORF, its role being uncertain. The DNA reads as follows: TGCGCCAGCAGTCAATCCAAGAGCTCCTACAATGAGCAGTTCTTC. This codes for CASSQSKSSYNEQFF.